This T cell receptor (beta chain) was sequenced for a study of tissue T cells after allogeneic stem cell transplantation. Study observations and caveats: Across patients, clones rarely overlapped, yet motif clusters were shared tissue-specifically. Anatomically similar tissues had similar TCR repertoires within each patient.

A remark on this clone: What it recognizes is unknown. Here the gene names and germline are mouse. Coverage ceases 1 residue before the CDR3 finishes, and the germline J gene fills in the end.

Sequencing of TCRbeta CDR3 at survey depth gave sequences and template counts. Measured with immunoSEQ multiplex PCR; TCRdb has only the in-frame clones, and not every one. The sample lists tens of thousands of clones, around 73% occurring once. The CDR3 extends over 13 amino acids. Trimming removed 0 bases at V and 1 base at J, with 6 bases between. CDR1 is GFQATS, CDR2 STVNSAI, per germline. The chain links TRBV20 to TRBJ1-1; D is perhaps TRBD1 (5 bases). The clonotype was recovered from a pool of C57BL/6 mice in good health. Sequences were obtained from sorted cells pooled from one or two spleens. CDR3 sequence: CGARDGQNTEVFF. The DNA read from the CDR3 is TGTGGTGCTAGGGATGGACAAAACACAGAAGTCTTC.